Described below is a single T cell receptor beta chain sequence and its context. Its antigen is undetermined. The data originate from a study of T cells in Graves' hyperthyroidism and ophthalmopathy. The CDR3 consists of 14 residues. V lost 5 bases and J lost 7; bases outside the gene matches: 8. Regarding the study as a whole: In the blood, most expanded thyroid clonotypes above 0.001 appeared as well.

It was RNA transcripts that yielded the amplified TCR beta CDR3 regions. When the TCR CDR3 underwent first-round RT-PCR, the HTBI primer set was used. MiXCR, run by TCRdb on the multiplex PCR reads, gives a single entry per CDR3 protein. The sample yields around 700,000 distinct CDR3 sequences, about 19% seen once. Specimen: blood. The sequence was collected from a woman aged 45-65 years with Graves' hyperthyroidism that later progressed to Graves' ophthalmopathy. The chain has TRBV12-3 or TRBV12-4 and TRBJ2-1; 7 positions match TRBD1. The DNA for the CDR3 is TGTGCCAGCAGTGAGACAGGGAAGGGGAATGAGCAGTTCTTC. Protein sequence: CASSETGKGNEQFF.